The 26 T cell receptor beta chains below come from one sample, sequenced in a study of cytomegalovirus exposure and HLA in healthy donors. The PCR was carried out with 60 Vbeta primers and 13 Jbeta primers. Data came from immunoSEQ multiplex PCR; TCRdb stores just in-frame clones and leaves some out. There are about 76,000 clones in the sample; 70% to 80% occur only once, and about 2.3% lies in the top ten. Sequences were obtained from PBMCs. These receptors came from a man aged 30-40 years in good health and CMV-seronegative.

The gene calls are TRBV7-6 and TRBJ2-6; no reliable D call. The CDR3 is made up of 19 amino acids. The V gene's germline CDR1 is SGHVS and CDR2 FNYEAQ. Trimming shortened V by 2 bases and J by 0 bases, and 17 bases separated the two germline ends. This CDR3 is CASSLFFRCRFSGANVLTF. DNA of the CDR3: TGTGCCAGCAGCTTATTTTTTCGTTGCCGGTTCTCTGGGGCCAACGTCCTGACTTTC. Variable domain in full (rest from reference TRBV7-6 and TRBJ2-6): GAGVSQSPRYKVTKRGQDVALRCDPISGHVSLYWYRQALGQGPEFLTYFNYEAQQDKSGLPNDRFSAERPEGSISTLTIQRTEQRDSAMYRCASSLFFRCRFSGANVLTFGAGSRLTVL.

This clone was seen a handful of times. The chain uses TRBV7-9 and TRBJ1-1, with D perhaps matching TRBD1 (5 bases). CDR1 and CDR2 (germline): SEHNR, FQNEAQ (reference sequence). The CDR3 extends over 13 amino acids. Trimming stripped 5 bases from V and 4 bases from J, with 11 bases between. This CDR3 reads CASSLFQGTEAFF. In DNA, the CDR3 is TGTGCCAGCAGCCTATTTCAGGGCACTGAAGCTTTCTTT.

The V call is TRBV21-1, the J call TRBJ2-7; TRBD2 is the table's D call, not checked against the DNA. TRBV21-1 is a pseudogene locus. The CDR3 covers 18 residues. The CDR3 coding sequence is TGTGCCAGCAGCAGAATCCTAGCGGGGGGCGGCAGATTCTACGAGCAGTACTTC. Its protein is CASSRILAGGGRFYEQYF.

The table lists this clone with a count of one. This chain's CDR3 is CASSPRDRDNYGYTF. CDR3 sequence (DNA): TGTGCCAGCAGCCCGAGAGACAGGGATAACTATGGCTACACCTTC. This chain connects TRBV7-8 to TRBJ1-2; 7 nucleotides line up with TRBD1. With 5 bases clipped from V and 1 base from J, the junction kept 7 bases outside the gene matches. The CDR3 consists of 15 residues. The germline gives CDR1 SGHVS, CDR2 FQNEAQ.

This clone was detected only a few times. This rearrangement joins TRBV29-1 to TRBJ2-1; 9 positions agree with TRBD2. The CDR3 contains 12 residues. Germline CDR1 is SQVTM and CDR2 is ANQGSEA. J was trimmed by 8 bases and V by 5 bases; bases with no gene match: 4. The CDR3: CSVYSGGDEQFF. CDR3 in DNA: TGCAGCGTTTATAGCGGGGGCGATGAGCAGTTCTTC.

The V and J genes are TRBV6-6 and TRBJ2-5, with D hard to call. The CDR3 totals 12 residues. Germline CDR1 reads MNHNY; CDR2 reads SVGAGI (reference sequence). V was cut by 2 bases and J by 5 bases, with 6 bases left in between. The CDR3 loop reads CASSYTGETQYF. In nucleotides, the CDR3 is TGTGCCAGCAGTTACACGGGTGAGACCCAGTACTTC.

J is TRBJ2-3 and V is TRBV6-4; 12 nucleotides match TRBD1. Trimming took 2 bases from V and 4 from J; bases not matched to a gene: 1. The V gene's germline CDR1 is MRHNA and CDR2 SNTAGT. The CDR3 runs to 15 residues. The CDR3 sequence is CASSDGTGGADTQYF. The CDR3 bases are TGTGCCAGCAGTGACGGGACAGGGGGCGCAGATACGCAGTATTTT.

V usage is TRBV4-1 and J usage is TRBJ1-1; tentatively, D is TRBD1 (5 bases). Germline loops: CDR1 MGHRA, CDR2 YSYEKL. This CDR3 contains 13 residues. V was cut by 0 bases and J by 7 bases, with 9 bases left in between. This chain's CDR3 is CASSQERGIEAFF. The CDR3 DNA reads TGCGCCAGCAGCCAAGAGCGGGGGATTGAAGCTTTCTTT.

The chain is built from TRBV7-9 and TRBJ2-2, with D possibly being TRBD1 (5 bases). Looked up from germline, CDR1 is SEHNR and CDR2 is FQNEAQ (reference sequence). Trimming shortened V by 2 bases and J by 4 bases, and 8 bases separated the two germline ends. This CDR3 is built from 14 residues. The CDR3 here is CASSLRGVTGELFF. The CDR3 DNA reads TGTGCCAGCAGCTTAAGGGGTGTCACCGGGGAGCTGTTTTTT.

J is TRBJ2-1 and V is TRBV15, with 9 bases that match TRBD2. CDR1 LNHNV and CDR2 YYDKDF come from the germline V gene (reference sequence). This CDR3 region has 16 residues. The trim removed 3 bases at V and 3 bases at J, leaving 6 bases unmatched. The CDR3 region has the DNA TGTGCCACCAGCAGCCTTAGCGGGAGTGGCTACAATGAGCAGTTCTTC. The encoded protein is CATSSLSGSGYNEQFF.

This clone was seen a few times. The chain joins TRBV5-6 to TRBJ1-4; TRBD1 agrees at 10 bases. CDR3 length: 15 amino acids. Germline-derived CDR1 and CDR2 are SGHDT and YYEEEE. The V segment lost 0 bases and the J segment 5 bases; nucleotides outside the gene matches: 1. In DNA, the CDR3 is TGTGCCAGCAGCTTGGGACAGGGGGCGAATGAAAAACTGTTTTTT. It specifies CASSLGQGANEKLFF.

The chain employs TRBV27 and TRBJ2-1; TRBD1 might be the D (5 bases). CDR1 and CDR2 from the germline V gene are MNHEY and SMNVEV (reference sequence). CDR3 length: 17 residues. The V and J ends lost 6 bases and 0 bases respectively, with 18 bases between them. The CDR3 protein is CASSKYTGRYSYNEQFF. The CDR3 DNA follows: TGTGCCAGCAGCAAATACACAGGCAGATACTCCTACAATGAGCAGTTCTTC.

Written as DNA, the CDR3 is TGTGCCAGCAGTGCTGGGCACTCTAGCACAGATACGCAGTATTTT. Its translation is CASSAGHSSTDTQYF. The rearrangement uses TRBV2 and TRBJ2-3; D remains unclear. Germline V gene data show CDR1 as SNHLY and CDR2 as FYNNEI. The CDR3 covers 15 residues. With 4 bases removed from V and 0 bases from J, the gap between germline ends came to 11 bases.

V gene TRBV5-1 combines with J gene TRBJ1-1; D perhaps matches TRBD1 (5 bases). The CDR3 is 15 residues long. V was cut by 0 bases and J by 3 bases, with 12 bases left in between. Germline CDR1 is SGHRS and CDR2 is YFSETQ. For the CDR3, the DNA is TGCGCCAGCAGCTTGGTGGTAGGGGCGGACACTGAAGCTTTCTTT. As protein: CASSLVVGADTEAFF.

V gene TRBV28 combines with J gene TRBJ2-7; 7 bases fit TRBD2. Trimming removed 7 bases from V and 5 bases from J; junction bases left unmatched: 2. The CDR3 totals 11 residues. Germline values: CDR1 MDHEN, CDR2 SYDVKM. For the CDR3, the DNA is TGTGCCAGCACTCGGGGGGACGAGCAGTACTTC. It codes for CASTRGDEQYF.

The chain couples TRBV5-1 to TRBJ2-3; D not resolved. Germline assignment: CDR1 SGHRS and CDR2 YFSETQ. The germline V and J ends were trimmed by 6 bases and 0 bases, with 14 bases remaining between them. CDR3 length: 15 amino acids. The CDR3 region has the DNA TGCGCCAGCACTTTGTCAGGCTTAAGCACAGATACGCAGTATTTT. Its translation: CASTLSGLSTDTQYF.

In its sample, this clone was seen a few times. The chain is built from TRBV5-1 and TRBJ1-1; D is unresolved. The germline CDR1 and CDR2 sequences are SGHRS and YFSETQ. V gave up 1 base and J gave up 5 bases, with 12 bases separating them. The CDR3 has 14 residues. CDR3 amino acids: CASSLLFGETEAFF. The CDR3 nucleotides are TGCGCCAGCAGCTTGCTATTCGGAGAAACTGAAGCTTTCTTT.

The chain employs TRBV4-3 and TRBJ1-5; possibly TRBD1 for D (6 bases). Trimming took off 4 bases at V and 6 bases at J, with 16 bases between the two ends. Germline CDR1 and CDR2: LGHNA and YSLEER. The CDR3 is 15 residues long. CDR3 region: CASSLRGGRGQPQHF. CDR3 nucleotides: TGCGCCAGCAGCCTAAGGGGGGGGAGGGGTCAGCCCCAGCATTTT.

The chain links TRBV25-1 to TRBJ2-5, with TRBD2 identical over 11 bases. Germline CDR1 MGHDK, CDR2 SYGVNS. V shed 5 bases and J 3 bases; nucleotides not matched to a gene: 11. This CDR3 has 17 amino acids. The CDR3 bases are TGTGCCAGCAGTCCGCAACTAGCGGGAGTTGGAGAAGAGACCCAGTACTTC. Amino acid sequence: CASSPQLAGVGEETQYF.

The chain combines TRBV6-1 with TRBJ2-4; possibly TRBD2 for D (6 bases). The germline CDR1 and CDR2 sequences are MNHNS and SASEGT. Trimming removed 2 bases at V and 0 bases at J, with 17 bases between. The CDR3 contains 18 residues. This CDR3 reads CASSETHRGSLAKNIQYF. CDR3 DNA: TGTGCCAGCAGTGAAACCCACCGGGGGAGTCTAGCCAAAAACATTCAGTACTTC.

J is TRBJ1-1 and V is TRBV30; a possible D gene is TRBD1 (5 bases). V lost 2 bases and J 7 bases, leaving 5 bases between the germline ends. Germline CDR1 and CDR2: GTSNPN and SVGIG (reference sequence). The CDR3 contains 10 residues. CDR3 sequence (DNA): TGTGCCTGGAGTACAGGTGAAGCTTTCTTT. It specifies CAWSTGEAFF.

This sequence joins TRBV25-1 and TRBJ2-3; 11 bases line up with TRBD1. J gave up 4 bases and V 5 bases, and 8 bases lay outside the gene matches. The CDR3 is 16 amino acids. Germline loops: CDR1 MGHDK, CDR2 SYGVNS. CDR3 coding DNA: TGTGCCAGCAGTAAAGGACAGGGGGCTTATTCAGATACGCAGTATTTT. Translated: CASSKGQGAYSDTQYF.

A single count supports this clone. This chain links TRBV28 with TRBJ2-5, with 10 bases fitting TRBD1. Germline trimming cut 10 bases from V and 2 bases from J; bases unmatched to any gene: 10. Germline V gene data show CDR1 as MDHEN and CDR2 as SYDVKM. The length of the CDR3 is 15 residues. The chain's CDR3 is CATVPGQGLQETQYF. CDR3 sequence (DNA): TGTGCCACCGTCCCGGGACAGGGGCTTCAAGAGACCCAGTACTTC.

CDR3 protein: CASWIRDREDSPLHF. CDR3 DNA: TGTGCCAGCTGGATAAGGGACAGGGAAGATTCACCCCTCCACTTT. This rearrangement joins TRBV5-6 to TRBJ1-6, with 9 nucleotides matching TRBD1. Germline V gene sequence: CDR1 SGHDT, CDR2 YYEEEE. CDR3 length: 15 residues. The J segment lost 8 bases and the V segment lost 7 bases, leaving 10 bases of the junction unmatched.

This clone was observed at least ten times. The V and J genes are TRBV4-3 and TRBJ2-7; possibly TRBD2 for D (5 bases). This CDR3 is built from 17 residues. Germline CDR1 reads LGHNA; CDR2 reads YSLEER. The V end lost 0 bases, the J end lost 0 bases, and 15 bases lay between the germline ends. The CDR3, as DNA: TGCGCCAGCAGCCAAGAACAAGCGGCCCTGAGCTCCTACGAGCAGTACTTC. This codes for CASSQEQAALSSYEQYF.

The chain has TRBV12-5 and TRBJ2-3; tentative D call: TRBD1 (6 bases). V lost 6 bases and J 3 bases, leaving 13 bases between the germline ends. Germline values: CDR1 LGHNT, CDR2 FRNRAP. CDR3 length: 14 residues. In nucleotides, the CDR3 is TGTGCTAGTGGGCCTGGACAGTCGACAGATACGCAGTATTTT. Amino acids: CASGPGQSTDTQYF.